Below are 29 T cell receptor beta chains sequenced from a single sample in a study of CD8 T cells in ankylosing spondylitis. TCRdb used MiXCR to reprocess the 5' RACE reads, holding one entry per CDR3 protein. Of about 360,000 distinct CDR3 sequences detected, 20% to 25% appear once; the ten largest clones hold 10% to 15%. The specimen sequenced was blood, either unsorted or a sorted T cell fraction (not recorded which). The source is a male donor with ankylosing spondylitis or in good health (not recorded which).

The genes are TRBV15 and TRBJ2-2; 7 bases line up with TRBD1. Per germline, CDR1 LNHNV and CDR2 YYDKDF (reference sequence). The CDR3 has 16 amino acids. The V gene end was trimmed by 0 bases and the J gene end by 2 bases; junction bases not matched to a gene: 3. CDR3 sequence: CATSRDTGVNTGELFF. For the CDR3, the DNA is TGTGCCACCAGCAGAGATACAGGGGTTAACACCGGGGAGCTGTTTTTT.

This clonotype was counted only a few times. The chain links TRBV20-1 to TRBJ2-5; D perhaps matches TRBD1 (5 bases). The germline V gene has CDR1 DFQATT and CDR2 SNEGSKA (reference sequence). The CDR3 consists of 14 residues. V gave up 0 bases and J gave up 5 bases, with 13 bases separating them. This CDR3 reads CSARDHQGSETQYF. The DNA for the CDR3 is TGCAGTGCTAGAGATCATCAGGGATCGGAGACCCAGTACTTC.

The chain is built from TRBV28 and TRBJ1-5, with D tentatively TRBD1 (5 bases). This CDR3 is built from 13 residues. V lost 6 bases and J 6 bases, leaving 12 bases between the germline ends. Germline loops: CDR1 MDHEN, CDR2 SYDVKM. The CDR3 reads CASRGDSAQPQHF. The DNA of the CDR3 is TGTGCCAGCAGAGGGGATTCCGCTCAGCCCCAGCATTTT.

The chain employs TRBV6-1 and TRBJ1-1; D uncertain. The CDR3 runs 14 residues. The germline V gene encodes CDR1 MNHNS and CDR2 SASEGT. Trimming shortened V by 6 bases and J by 4 bases, and 15 bases separated the two germline ends. CDR3 sequence reads: CASRPTGRVTEAFF. In nucleotides, the CDR3 is TGTGCCAGCAGACCAACCGGTAGGGTCACTGAAGCTTTCTTT.

This chain joins TRBV9 and TRBJ2-7; D is unresolved. Trimming took off 4 bases at V and 0 bases at J, with 14 bases between the two ends. The CDR3 runs 15 residues. Germline CDR1 reads SGDLS; CDR2 reads YYNGEE. CDR3 loop: CASSPALSVSYEQYF. The CDR3 DNA reads as TGTGCCAGCAGCCCGGCCTTATCAGTCTCCTACGAGCAGTACTTC.

The rearrangement links TRBV27 to TRBJ1-2; D is undetermined. CDR1 is MNHEY, CDR2 SMNVEV, per germline (reference sequence). The CDR3 consists of 14 residues. Trimming cost V 4 bases and J 8 bases, with 17 bases left between them. The CDR3 bases are TGTGCCAGCAGTTCCGCGACCGCGGTGGAGGGCTACACCTTC. Translating gives CASSSATAVEGYTF.

This clonotype was picked up one time. The J gene is TRBJ1-4, the V gene TRBV7-2; tentatively, D is TRBD1 (5 bases). Trimming removed 2 bases from V and 8 bases from J, with 15 bases in between. This CDR3 has 15 amino acids. In germline, CDR1 is SGHTA, CDR2 FQGNSA. The CDR3 spells CASSLRGGLTEKLFF. In DNA, the CDR3 is TGTGCCAGCAGCTTAAGGGGTGGCCTAACCGAAAAACTGTTTTTT.

This clonotype was counted between two and nine times. The J gene is TRBJ2-7, the V gene TRBV5-5; D is perhaps TRBD2 (6 bases). Trimming took off 2 bases at V and 5 bases at J, with 14 bases between the two ends. The CDR3 totals 14 residues. Germline V gene lookup returns CDR1 SGHKS and CDR2 YYEKEE (reference sequence). As DNA, the CDR3 is TGTGCCAGCAGCTTAGTTACGGGGGATCACGAGCAGTACTTC. Amino acid sequence: CASSLVTGDHEQYF.

The chain combines TRBV5-1 with TRBJ2-1; possibly TRBD1 for D (5 bases). Germline lookup yields CDR1 SGHRS and CDR2 YFSETQ. The CDR3 length is 15 residues. With 0 bases removed from V and 7 bases from J, the gap between germline ends came to 14 bases. The CDR3 is CASSLGSGLWNEQFF. The CDR3 DNA reads TGCGCCAGCAGCTTGGGGTCAGGGTTGTGGAATGAGCAGTTCTTC.

The J gene is TRBJ2-5, the V gene TRBV7-9; D ambiguous. Germline assignment: CDR1 SEHNR and CDR2 FQNEAQ (reference sequence). CDR3 length: 13 residues. Trimming took off 5 bases at V and 10 bases at J, with 17 bases between the two ends. The CDR3 is CASSPGGPGGQYF. CDR3 nucleotides: TGTGCCAGCAGCCCCGGTGGCCCCGGTGGCCAGTACTTC.

A few counts support this clonotype. This chain joins TRBV5-1 and TRBJ2-1, with D uncertain. Looked up from germline, CDR1 is SGHRS and CDR2 is YFSETQ. V was pared by 5 bases and J by 6 bases, with 9 bases between. This CDR3 has 12 residues. CDR3: CASSSVGNEQFF. CDR3 DNA: TGCGCCAGCAGTTCGGTTGGCAATGAGCAGTTCTTC.

This chain links TRBV12-3 or TRBV12-4 with TRBJ2-3; D remains ambiguous. The CDR3 contains 13 residues. The germline V and J ends were trimmed by 6 bases and 2 bases, with 9 bases remaining between them. The CDR3 DNA sequence: TGTGCCAGCAGACTGACCGTCACAGATACGCAGTATTTT. Residues: CASRLTVTDTQYF.

This clonotype was recorded a few times. The V and J genes are TRBV12-3 or TRBV12-4 and TRBJ2-5; 10 bases fit TRBD2. V dropped 5 bases and J dropped 5; count of bases not matched to a gene: 11. This CDR3 comprises 16 residues. CDR3 coding DNA: TGTGCCAGCAGTCCCGGGGTAGCGGGGGGTTACGAGACCCAGTACTTC. This codes for CASSPGVAGGYETQYF.

The genes are TRBV12-3 or TRBV12-4 and TRBJ2-7; D may be TRBD1 (6 bases). The CDR3 length is 14 residues. V dropped 7 bases and J dropped 7 bases, with 20 bases sitting between them. The CDR3 here is CASTAGAVLGEQYF. CDR3 coding DNA: TGTGCCAGCACTGCAGGGGCAGTTTTGGGGGAGCAGTACTTC.

CDR3 DNA: TGTGCCAGCAGCCCAATGCGGGACACCACCTACGAGCAGTACTTC. This gives the protein CASSPMRDTTYEQYF. The chain uses TRBV11-1 and TRBJ2-7; D may be TRBD1 or TRBD2 (6 bases each). CDR1 and CDR2 from the germline V gene are SGHAT and FQDESV (reference sequence). The V gene lost 5 bases and the J gene lost 2 bases, with 16 bases spanning the gap. The CDR3 is 15 residues long.

This clonotype was counted a few times. A read error is likely, as this CDR3 ends without the conserved phenylalanine or tryptophan. It is unclear where the CDR3 begins or ends on the DNA, so no DNA is shown, and the CDR3 is as TCRdb lists it. The genes are TRBV9 and TRBJ2-7. Per the germline V gene, CDR1 is SGDLS and CDR2 is YYNGEE. The length of the CDR3 is 8 amino acids, counting both ends. CDR3 sequence reads: CASSSSEP.

In its sample, this clonotype was seen a few times. V usage is TRBV10-3 and J usage is TRBJ1-1; D remains unclear. The germline V gene encodes CDR1 ENHRY and CDR2 SYGVKD. This CDR3 has 15 amino acids. The germline V and J ends were trimmed by 2 bases and 0 bases, with 10 bases remaining between them. The CDR3 coding sequence is TGTGCCATCAGTGAGACTCTGACCTTGAACACTGAAGCTTTCTTT. Residues: CAISETLTLNTEAFF.

The table lists this clonotype with a count of one. The rearrangement uses TRBV7-8 and TRBJ2-1; tentative D call: TRBD1 (6 bases). The V end lost 5 bases, the J end lost 5 bases, and 13 bases lay between the germline ends. Germline loops: CDR1 SGHVS, CDR2 FQNEAQ. CDR3 length equals 14 residues. The CDR3 DNA is TGTGCCAGCAGCGCGCAGGGGTTTAACAATGAGCAGTTCTTC. It specifies CASSAQGFNNEQFF.

This clonotype was counted a few times. In DNA form, the CDR3 reads TGTGCCAGCAGCCCTACAGGGGGCGCGTCTCAGCCCCAGCATTTT. It codes for CASSPTGGASQPQHF. V and J are TRBV7-2 and TRBJ1-5; 9 bases line up with TRBD1. V shed 5 bases and J 6 bases; nucleotides not matched to a gene: 8. The CDR3 sequence is 15 residues long. Germline V lookup: CDR1 SGHTA, CDR2 FQGNSA.

This chain links TRBV5-1 with TRBJ2-3; 7 nucleotides match TRBD1. There are 19 residues in the CDR3. Germline CDR1 reads SGHRS; CDR2 reads YFSETQ. Trimming took 4 bases from V and 6 from J; bases not matched to a gene: 23. This chain's CDR3 is CASSLDLRQGFYSTDTQYF. CDR3 bases: TGCGCCAGCAGCCTGGACCTCCGACAGGGATTTTACTCCACGGATACGCAGTATTTT. The variable domain in full, completed from reference TRBV5-1 and TRBJ2-3, reads KAGVTQTPRYLIKTRGQQVTLSCSPISGHRSVSWYQQTPGQGLQFLFEYFSETQRNKGNFPGRFSGRQFSNSRSEMNVSTLELGDSALYLCASSLDLRQGFYSTDTQYFGPGTRLTVL.

This chain links TRBV20-1 with TRBJ2-1; D is undetermined. Germline lookup yields CDR1 DFQATT and CDR2 SNEGSKA (reference sequence). Trimming took 5 bases from V and 0 from J, leaving 11 bases between them. This CDR3 region has 14 residues. CDR3 nucleotides: TGCAGTGCTGGGGTGGAGCTCTCCTACAATGAGCAGTTCTTC. Translated, it gives CSAGVELSYNEQFF.

The chain recombines TRBV29-1 with TRBJ1-4; 8 bases fit TRBD1. The ends lost 4 bases at V and 6 bases at J; junction bases unmatched: 10. The CDR3 covers 15 residues. The germline V gene has CDR1 SQVTM and CDR2 ANQGSEA. The CDR3 region is CSVGARGRRDEKLFF. In DNA form, the CDR3 reads TGCAGCGTTGGGGCCAGGGGGCGCCGCGATGAAAAACTGTTTTTT. Supplemented by reference TRBV29-1 and TRBJ1-4, the full variable domain reads SAVISQKPSRDICQRGTSLTIQCQVDSQVTMMFWYRQQPGQSLTLIATANQGSEATYESGFVIDKFPISRPNLTFSTLTVSNMSPEDSSIYLCSVGARGRRDEKLFFGSGTQLSVL.

This clonotype was observed a few times. The chain recombines TRBV5-1 with TRBJ1-5, with D hard to call. This CDR3 is built from 13 residues. Germline V CDR1 and CDR2: SGHRS, YFSETQ. The ends were cut back, 4 bases at V and 4 bases at J, with 9 bases in the middle. CDR3 nucleotide sequence: TGCGCCAGCAGCCAGGACCATAATCAGCCCCAGCATTTT. The encoded protein is CASSQDHNQPQHF.

In its sample, this clonotype was seen a few times. This rearrangement joins TRBV4-1 to TRBJ2-1; D assignment may be TRBD1 or TRBD2 (5 bases each). Germline assignment: CDR1 MGHRA and CDR2 YSYEKL. This CDR3 region has 16 residues. The V end was cut by 3 bases, the J end by 0 bases, with 12 bases between. CDR3 sequence reads: CASSHGHGSSYNEQFF. The CDR3 DNA reads as TGCGCCAGCAGCCACGGACATGGGAGCTCCTACAATGAGCAGTTCTTC.

The CDR3 nucleotides are TGTGCCAGCAGGGGACAAGGGGGCGAGCAGTACTTC. Protein sequence: CASRGQGGEQYF. V is TRBV12-3 or TRBV12-4 and J is TRBJ2-7, with a tentative D call TRBD1 (6 bases). The CDR3 contains 12 residues. V lost 6 bases to trimming and J lost 6 bases, with 12 bases between them.

The V call is TRBV28, the J call TRBJ2-5; D perhaps matches TRBD1 (7 bases). The CDR3 runs 15 residues. The V end lost 3 bases, the J end lost 2 bases, and 13 bases lay between the germline ends. CDR1 is MDHEN, CDR2 SYDVKM, per germline. The CDR3 DNA sequence: TGTGCCAGCAGTTTGGAGGGGGCTAGGCAAGAGACCCAGTACTTC. Encoded protein: CASSLEGARQETQYF.

This clonotype has only a few counts. This chain connects TRBV10-3 to TRBJ2-5; D is uncertain. The CDR3 consists of 16 residues. V lost 2 bases and J lost 1, with 14 bases in between. Germline loops: CDR1 ENHRY, CDR2 SYGVKD. CDR3 in amino acids: CAISERSGELQETQYF. The CDR3 DNA follows: TGTGCCATCAGTGAGAGATCTGGGGAACTCCAAGAGACCCAGTACTTC.

The sample holds many counts of this clonotype. V usage is TRBV6-4 and J usage is TRBJ2-6, with a weak D call TRBD1 (6 bases). The V gene's germline CDR1 is MRHNA and CDR2 SNTAGT. The CDR3 runs 16 residues. V dropped 7 bases and J dropped 2 bases, with 15 bases sitting between them. DNA of the CDR3: TGTGCCAGCACCCCTAATGGGGGCGCTGGGGCCAACGTCCTGACTTTC. Amino acid sequence: CASTPNGGAGANVLTF.

This chain joins TRBV12-3 or TRBV12-4 and TRBJ2-1, with D perhaps matching TRBD1 (6 bases). V lost 2 bases and J lost 10, with 9 bases in between. There are 12 residues in the CDR3. The CDR3 DNA sequence: TGTGCCAGCAGTTTAAACAGGGCCGAGCAGTTCTTC. Protein sequence: CASSLNRAEQFF.